The rows below give T cell receptor beta chains drawn from one sample of a study of blood T cell repertoires in COVID-19. The table came from immunoSEQ multiplex PCR; TCRdb's copy has only in-frame clones and leaves some out. The table lists over 150,000 clones, approximately 80% of them singletons. The sample comprised peripheral blood. These receptors originate from a human donor with acute or convalescent COVID-19. The donor label of this sample is uncertain. Both conserved end residues are part of each CDR3. D genes are given only for firm matches. Part of the rows lack a size; the others show once, few, many or a class for expanded clones.

size: few; J: TRBJ2-6; D: -; V: TRBV5-1; DNA: TGCGCCAGCAGCCCCAGCGTCGCGGTCTCTGGGGCCAACGTCCTGACTTTC; CDR3: CASSPSVAVSGANVLTF
size: -; J: TRBJ2-5; D: TRBD2; V: TRBV7-9; DNA: TGTGCCAGCAGCCGACTAGCGGGAGCCGAAGAGACCCAGTACTTC; CDR3: CASSRLAGAEETQYF
size: -; J: TRBJ2-4; D: TRBD2; V: TRBV18; DNA: TGTGCCAGCTCACCTCCGTCAAGCGGGATTGTAAACATTCAGTACTTC; CDR3: CASSPPSSGIVNIQYF
size: -; J: TRBJ1-3; D: -; V: TRBV9; DNA: TGTGCCAGCAGCCAGTTACCCTCTGGAAACACCATATATTTT; CDR3: CASSQLPSGNTIYF
size: -; J: TRBJ1-4; D: -; V: TRBV7-9; DNA: TGTGCCAGCAGCTTAGTCGGGGATGAAAAACTGTTTTTT; CDR3: CASSLVGDEKLFF
size: -; J: TRBJ1-1; D: -; V: TRBV6-1; DNA: TGTGCCAGCAGTGAACGGGGGAGCGCAGCTTTCTTT; CDR3: CASSERGSAAFF
size: -; J: TRBJ1-3; D: TRBD1; V: TRBV6-5; DNA: TGTGCCAGCAGTTACGGGGGACAGACCTCTGGAAACACCATATATTTT; CDR3: CASSYGGQTSGNTIYF
size: -; J: TRBJ2-7; D: TRBD1; V: TRBV30; DNA: TGTGCCTGGAAGGGGGCTTCCTACGAGCAGTACTTC; CDR3: CAWKGASYEQYF
size: -; J: TRBJ1-2; D: -; V: TRBV12-3/TRBV12-4; DNA: TGTGCCAGCAGTGTCCTGGCCAACTATGGCTACACCTTC; CDR3: CASSVLANYGYTF
size: -; J: TRBJ2-1; D: -; V: TRBV7-3; DNA: TGTGCCAGCAGCTTCCGGGACTCCCATGAGCAGTTCTTC; CDR3: CASSFRDSHEQFF
size: -; J: TRBJ1-1; D: TRBD1; V: TRBV6-6; DNA: TGTGCCAGCAGGACCACAGGGGGGAACACTGAAGCTTTCTTT; CDR3: CASRTTGGNTEAFF
size: -; J: TRBJ2-2; D: -; V: TRBV27; DNA: TGTGCCAGCAGTGCTGGGGGGGGCTGGATCGGGGAGCTGTTTTTT; CDR3: CASSAGGGWIGELFF
size: -; J: TRBJ2-3; D: TRBD1; V: TRBV20-1; DNA: TGCAGTGCTAGTTTTGGGACAGGGGAAGATACGCAGTATTTT; CDR3: CSASFGTGEDTQYF
size: -; J: TRBJ2-7; D: -; V: TRBV15; DNA: TGTGCCACCAGCAGGACCAGGGAAACAATCTACGAGCAGTACTTC; CDR3: CATSRTRETIYEQYF
size: -; J: TRBJ2-1; D: TRBD2; V: TRBV18; DNA: TGTGCCAGCTCACCACGACTAGCGGGCAAGTTCTTC; CDR3: CASSPRLAGKFF
size: -; J: TRBJ2-7; D: TRBD2; V: TRBV30; DNA: TGTGCCAGCTACCCTAGCGGGAGGGTCCACGAGCAGTACTTC; CDR3: CASYPSGRVHEQYF
size: -; J: TRBJ1-1; D: TRBD1; V: TRBV29-1; DNA: TGCAGCGGATGGACAGGGAACACTGAAGCTTTCTTT; CDR3: CSGWTGNTEAFF
size: -; J: TRBJ2-5; D: -; V: TRBV9; DNA: TGTGCCAGCAGCGTCACGGGGAGGAATGAAGAGACCCAGTACTTC; CDR3: CASSVTGRNEETQYF
size: -; J: TRBJ1-2; D: -; V: TRBV27; DNA: TGTGCCAGCAGTTTATCGCCCAGTATCTATGGCTACACCTTC; CDR3: CASSLSPSIYGYTF
size: -; J: TRBJ2-6; D: -; V: TRBV10-1; DNA: TGCGCCAGCAGCGCAGGGCGGTTAGCCTCCTCTGGGGCCAACGTCCTGACTTTC; CDR3: CASSAGRLASSGANVLTF
size: -; J: TRBJ2-1; D: TRBD2; V: TRBV6-5; DNA: TGTGCCAGCAGTTACAGGGGGACTAGCGGAAACAATGAGCAGTTCTTC; CDR3: CASSYRGTSGNNEQFF
size: once; J: TRBJ1-5; D: -; V: TRBV27; DNA: TGTGCCAGCAGTCCACCGGGTAATCAGCCCCAGCATTTT; CDR3: CASSPPGNQPQHF
size: -; J: TRBJ1-5; D: -; V: TRBV19; DNA: TGTGCCAGTAACCCTATTGTCCTGGTTAATAGCAATCAGCCCCAGCATTTT; CDR3: CASNPIVLVNSNQPQHF
size: once; J: TRBJ1-6; D: TRBD1; V: TRBV27; DNA: TGTGCCAGCAGTCCCCGAGGGACAGGGGGCCGGTCACCCCTCCACTTT; CDR3: CASSPRGTGGRSPLHF
size: once; J: TRBJ1-6; D: -; V: TRBV6-5; DNA: TGTGCCAGCAGCGACAGGTGGTGGAATTCACCCCTCCACTTT; CDR3: CASSDRWWNSPLHF
size: -; J: TRBJ2-7; D: -; V: TRBV12-3/TRBV12-4; DNA: TGTGCCAGCAACTTGGGGGGGCCCTACGAGCAGTACTTC; CDR3: CASNLGGPYEQYF
size: -; J: TRBJ1-2; D: TRBD1; V: TRBV15; DNA: TGTGCCACCAGCGTACCAGAAGGGACAGCTTACTATGGCTACACCTTC; CDR3: CATSVPEGTAYYGYTF
size: once; J: TRBJ1-1; D: -; V: TRBV7-6; DNA: TGTGCCAGCAGCTTTGCCGGGTATGGATTCGAAGCTTTCTTT; CDR3: CASSFAGYGFEAFF